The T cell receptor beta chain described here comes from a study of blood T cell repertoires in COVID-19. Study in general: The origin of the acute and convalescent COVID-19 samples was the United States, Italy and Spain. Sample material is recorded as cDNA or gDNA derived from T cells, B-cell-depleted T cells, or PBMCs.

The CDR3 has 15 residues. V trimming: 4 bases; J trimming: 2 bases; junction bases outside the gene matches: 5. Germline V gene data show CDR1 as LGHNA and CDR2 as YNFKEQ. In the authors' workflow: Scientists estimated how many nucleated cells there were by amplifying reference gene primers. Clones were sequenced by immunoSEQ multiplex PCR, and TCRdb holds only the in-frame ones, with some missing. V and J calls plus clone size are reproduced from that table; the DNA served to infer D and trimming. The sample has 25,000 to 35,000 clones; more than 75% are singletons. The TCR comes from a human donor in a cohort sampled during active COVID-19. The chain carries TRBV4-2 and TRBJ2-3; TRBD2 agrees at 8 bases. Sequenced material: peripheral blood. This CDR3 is CASSPEAGDTDTQYF. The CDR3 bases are TGTGCCAGCAGCCCTGAAGCGGGGGACACAGATACGCAGTATTTT.